Here is one T cell receptor (beta chain) with its context. Its antigen is not identified. The data belong to a study of OX40 agonist ivuxolimab in advanced cancers. Here immunoSEQ multiplex PCR was the method, and the copy in TCRdb shows in-frame clones only, minus some. The sample consists of roughly 75,000 clones, about 86% of them appearing once. Study-level points and caveats: It was not determined which antigens were specifically recognized by the peripheral T cells that had undergone clonal expansion. At doses 0.1 to 3.0 mg/kg, CD4+ and CD8+ clones expanded.

Trimming left V 4 bases short and J 7 bases short, with 13 bases between. CDR3 length equals 13 residues. Germline lookup yields CDR1 GTSNPN and CDR2 SVGIG (reference sequence). The source is an adult with an advanced solid tumor such as melanoma, head and neck, liver or kidney cancer. Material: CD4+ or CD8+ T cells sorted from blood, obtained in a trial of the OX40 agonist ivuxolimab. The V gene is TRBV30, the J gene TRBJ1-4, with D hard to call. The CDR3, as DNA: TGTGCCTGGAAACGGCGGATGGGTGAAAAACTGTTTTTT. Translating it yields CAWKRRMGEKLFF.